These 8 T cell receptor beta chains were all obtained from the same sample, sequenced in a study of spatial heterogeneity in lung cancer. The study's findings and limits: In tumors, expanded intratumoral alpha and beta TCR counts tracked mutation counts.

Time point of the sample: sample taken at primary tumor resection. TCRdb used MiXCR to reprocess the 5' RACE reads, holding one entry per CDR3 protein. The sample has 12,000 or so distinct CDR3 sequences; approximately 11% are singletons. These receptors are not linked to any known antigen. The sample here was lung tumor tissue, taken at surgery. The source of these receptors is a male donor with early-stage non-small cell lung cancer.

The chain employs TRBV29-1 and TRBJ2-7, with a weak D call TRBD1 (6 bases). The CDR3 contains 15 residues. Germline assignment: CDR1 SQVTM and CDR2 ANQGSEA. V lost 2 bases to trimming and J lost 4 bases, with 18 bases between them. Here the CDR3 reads CSVELGDTGGYEQYF. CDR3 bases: TGCAGCGTTGAATTGGGGGACACCGGCGGGTACGAGCAGTACTTC.

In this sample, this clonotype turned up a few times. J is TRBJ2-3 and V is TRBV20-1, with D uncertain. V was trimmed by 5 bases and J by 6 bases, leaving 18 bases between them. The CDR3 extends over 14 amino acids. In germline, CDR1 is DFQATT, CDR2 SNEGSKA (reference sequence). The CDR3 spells CSARGRIRVDTQYF. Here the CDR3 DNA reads TGCAGTGCTCGTGGACGGATCCGAGTGGATACGCAGTATTTT.

The CDR3 bases are TGCAGCGCAGGTGGAGATACGCAGTATTTT. Amino acids: CSAGGDTQYF. The rearrangement uses TRBV29-1 and TRBJ2-3, with D unresolved. This CDR3 spans 10 amino acids. Between the trimmed V and J ends, which lost 7 bases and 5 bases, there was a span of 7 bases. Germline-derived CDR1 and CDR2 are SQVTM and ANQGSEA.

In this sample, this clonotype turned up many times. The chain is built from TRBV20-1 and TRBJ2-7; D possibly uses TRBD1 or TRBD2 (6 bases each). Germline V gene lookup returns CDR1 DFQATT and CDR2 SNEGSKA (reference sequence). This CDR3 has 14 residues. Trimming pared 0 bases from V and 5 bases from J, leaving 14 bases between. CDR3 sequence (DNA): TGCAGTGCTAGAGATCAGGGGAGGTTCGACGAGCAGTACTTC. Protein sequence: CSARDQGRFDEQYF.

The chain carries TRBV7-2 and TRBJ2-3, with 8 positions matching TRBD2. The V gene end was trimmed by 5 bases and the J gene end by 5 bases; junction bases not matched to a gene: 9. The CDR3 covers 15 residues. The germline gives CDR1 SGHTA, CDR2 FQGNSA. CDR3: CASSPPGTRRDTQYF. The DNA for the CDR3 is TGTGCCAGCAGCCCTCCCGGGACTAGGAGAGATACGCAGTATTTT.

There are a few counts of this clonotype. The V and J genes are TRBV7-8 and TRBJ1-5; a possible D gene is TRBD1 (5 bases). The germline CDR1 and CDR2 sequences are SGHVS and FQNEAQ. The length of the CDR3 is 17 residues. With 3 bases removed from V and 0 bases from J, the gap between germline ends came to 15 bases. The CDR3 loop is CASSFYQGTYSNQPQHF. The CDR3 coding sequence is TGTGCCAGCAGCTTTTACCAGGGAACCTATAGCAATCAGCCCCAGCATTTT.

The CDR3 region has the DNA TGTGCCAGCAGGTGGAGGGGAGGAGATACGCAGTATTTT. Its protein is CASRWRGGDTQYF. The rearrangement links TRBV6-5 to TRBJ2-3; D may be TRBD2 (6 bases). This CDR3 has 13 amino acids. Germline values: CDR1 MNHEY, CDR2 SVGAGI. V was cut by 6 bases and J by 5 bases, with 12 bases left in between.

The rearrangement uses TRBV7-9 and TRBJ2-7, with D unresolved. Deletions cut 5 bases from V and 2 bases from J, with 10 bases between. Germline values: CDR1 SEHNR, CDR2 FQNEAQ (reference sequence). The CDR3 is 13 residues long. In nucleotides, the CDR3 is TGTGCCAGCAGCCCACCATCGGCCTACGAGCAGTACTTC. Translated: CASSPPSAYEQYF.